This T cell receptor (beta chain) was observed in a study of blood T cell repertoires in COVID-19 (dated by TCRdb to between 2020 and 2021). Some background on the complete study: Samples covering the acute and convalescent phases of COVID-19 were provided by collaborators in the United States, Italy and Spain. The prospective study material was composed of cDNA or gDNA derived from T cells, B-cell-depleted T cells, or PBMCs. Subjects who had been exposed to COVID-19, were actively infected with it, or had recovered from it provided the deeply sampled blood TCRbeta repertoires that made up the dataset. The repertoires were released in a freely available public database meant as a resource for research on the immune response to SARS-CoV-2. Samples were obtained from the ongoing ImmuneRACE study (first 160 participants) and from approximately 1,200 subjects provided by 6 global collaborators. A de-identified subject ID, COVID-19 status, age in years and sex were almost always included in the sample metadata. Where available, HLA class I and class II types were taken from metadata supplied by the sample provider and were not determined by assay-based typing.

The research as a whole found: The quantity of clinical and demographic metadata differed by source and by participant and was supplied without curation.

TCRbeta CDR3 regions were amplified from genomic DNA using the immunoSEQ Assay, a bias-controlled multiplex PCR. On the study's bioinformatics: Within the assay, amplification of reference gene primers was used to estimate how many nucleated cells each sample contained. To quantify the absolute abundance of each unique TCRbeta CDR3 rearrangement, sequence reads were collapsed and filtered. For each sample, productive Simpson clonality was calculated by taking the square root of Simpson's diversity index across productive rearrangements. Here the immuneACCESS table is served through TCRdb, limited to in-frame sequences with V and J called. Missing clones are a known gap in these copies; in checked studies unresolved V genes cover under half, and the rest lacks a known reason. The V and J calls and clone size are taken from that table; D and trimming were inferred from the DNA. The sample contains around 140,000 clones, approximately 85% of them found a single time. 1.5% to 2% of the sample is in the top ten clones.

Whole blood was collected in K2EDTA tubes by collaborating institutions according to the institutions' own protocols. Collaborator samples were shipped for TCRbeta analysis as frozen whole blood, isolated PBMCs, or DNA extracted from either sample type. This clone was found once. Its antigen is not yet known. There are no base qualities to consult, and no much larger clone falls within one base. Sequenced sample: peripheral blood. This clonotype was obtained from a man between 70 and 80 years old with acute or convalescent COVID-19.

The encoded CDR3 is CASSFQGTDEKLFF. The sequence in DNA is TGCGCCAGCAGCTTCCAGGGGACGGATGAAAAACTGTTTTTT. The sequence joins TRBV5-1 to TRBJ1-4, and possibly TRBD1, on 6 matching bases. The CDR3 spans 14 residues, from the cysteine through the phenylalanine. The only DNA kept is the CDR3, 42 bases in frame from the first base. V and J are truncated by 2 bases and 6 bases respectively, leaving an intervening sequence of 11 bases. CDR1 and CDR2 are drawn from the germline V gene: SGHRS, YFSETQ. Reference TRBV5-1 and TRBJ1-4 proteins supply the regions before and after the CDR3; the full variable domain is: KAGVTQTPRYLIKTRGQQVTLSCSPISGHRSVSWYQQTPGQGLQFLFEYFSETQRNKGNFPGRFSGRQFSNSRSEMNVSTLELGDSALYLCASSFQGTDEKLFFGSGTQLSVL.